Each of the 20 T cell receptor beta chains below was sequenced from the same sample in a study of T cells in Graves' hyperthyroidism and ophthalmopathy. RNA transcripts gave rise to amplified TCR beta CDR3 regions. With the HTBI primer set, the TCR CDR3 went through a first round of RT-PCR. MiXCR, applied by TCRdb to the multiplex PCR reads, yields one record per CDR3 protein. The table shows about 560,000 distinct CDR3 sequences, with approximately 15% occurring only once. Sequencing was performed on blood. The source of these receptors is a woman aged 18 to 35 with Graves' hyperthyroidism.

The chain recombines TRBV4-1 with TRBJ2-3, with TRBD2 matching over 11 bases. The V segment lost 4 bases and the J segment 3 bases; nucleotides outside the gene matches: 6. The germline gives CDR1 MGHRA, CDR2 YSYEKL. This CDR3 has 16 residues. CDR3 region: CASSPHRTSGTDTQYF. The CDR3 nucleotides are TGCGCCAGCAGCCCACATAGGACTAGCGGGACAGATACGCAGTATTTT.

This clonotype was seen repeatedly, ten times or more. The V gene is TRBV7-8, the J gene TRBJ2-1, with 7 positions matching TRBD2. CDR1 and CDR2 from the germline V gene are SGHVS and FQNEAQ. Trimming at V came to 7 bases and at J to 8 bases, leaving 11 bases not matched to a gene. This CDR3 is 14 amino acids long. The CDR3 DNA is TGTGCCAGCAAGGCGGGAGCCCGAGCGGATGAGCAGTTCTTC. It encodes CASKAGARADEQFF.

This clonotype was seen many times. This sequence joins TRBV20-1 and TRBJ2-1; tentatively, D is TRBD2 (5 bases). V was clipped by 6 bases and J by 3 bases, with 9 bases between them. The CDR3 sequence is 12 residues long. Germline CDR1 and CDR2: DFQATT and SNEGSKA (reference sequence). The CDR3 DNA reads TGCAGTGCCCTCGGGAACTACAATGAGCAGTTCTTC. As protein: CSALGNYNEQFF.

This clonotype has a count of ten or more. This chain joins TRBV6-1 and TRBJ1-1; D possibly corresponds to TRBD1 (5 bases). Trimming shortened V by 10 bases and J by 2 bases, and 11 bases separated the two germline ends. Per the germline V gene, CDR1 is MNHNS and CDR2 is SASEGT. The CDR3 has 12 residues. This CDR3 reads CATSDSNTEAFF. DNA of the CDR3: TGTGCCACCTCAGACAGTAACACTGAAGCTTTCTTT.

This clonotype has only a few counts. This chain joins TRBV10-3 and TRBJ2-7; 10 bases align to TRBD1. V was pared by 0 bases and J by 2 bases, with 4 bases of the junction left unmatched. The CDR3 loop spans 16 amino acids. CDR1 ENHRY and CDR2 SYGVKD come from the germline V gene. Written as DNA, the CDR3 is TGTGCCATCAGTGAGTCGGGACAGGGGCTTCCCTACGAGCAGTACTTC. Its protein is CAISESGQGLPYEQYF.

This clonotype was counted only a few times. Since no conserved phenylalanine or tryptophan closes the CDR3, a read error is the likely cause. CDR3 region: CASSPSIYEQYL. The CDR3 DNA reads TGTGCCAGCAGTCCATCTATCTACGAGCAGTACCTC. This chain links TRBV3-1 with TRBJ2-7; unclear D gene. The V and J ends lost 6 bases and 3 bases respectively, with 9 bases between them. The V gene's germline CDR1 is LGHDT and CDR2 YNNKEL (reference sequence). This CDR3 is built from 12 residues.

The chain is built from TRBV19 and TRBJ1-1, with a weak D call TRBD1 (5 bases). The germline V gene encodes CDR1 LNHDA and CDR2 SQIVND (reference sequence). V lost 5 bases, J lost 3 bases, and 13 bases lay in between. The CDR3 contains 14 residues. The CDR3 spells CASSARGRDTEAFF. CDR3 DNA sequence: TGTGCCAGTAGTGCAAGGGGCCGGGACACTGAAGCTTTCTTT.

In this sample, this clonotype turned up many times. The genes are TRBV2 and TRBJ2-4, with D perhaps matching TRBD2 (5 bases). Germline-derived CDR1 and CDR2 are SNHLY and FYNNEI. The CDR3 runs to 13 residues. The germline V and J ends were trimmed by 2 bases and 7 bases, with 9 bases remaining between them. The CDR3: CASSELAGNIQYF. DNA of the CDR3: TGTGCCAGCAGTGAACTAGCCGGGAACATTCAGTACTTC.

This clonotype was seen repeatedly, ten times or more. V and J are TRBV28 and TRBJ2-3; 9 nucleotides align to TRBD2. The CDR3 is 15 residues long. After removal of 5 bases from V and 5 bases from J, the junction contained 8 bases not matched to a gene. CDR1 and CDR2 (germline): MDHEN, SYDVKM. CDR3 in amino acids: CASSRPAGGVDTQYF. The CDR3 bases are TGTGCCAGCAGTCGGCCAGCGGGAGGCGTAGATACGCAGTATTTT.

The sample holds many counts of this clonotype. J is TRBJ2-3 and V is TRBV20-1; TRBD2 aligns across 7 bases. With V trimmed by 6 bases and J by 2 bases, 11 bases remained unmatched. The germline gives CDR1 DFQATT, CDR2 SNEGSKA (reference sequence). This CDR3 spans 15 amino acids. The CDR3 region has the DNA TGCAGTGCGTCAGAAGGGCGGGGGTACACAGATACGCAGTATTTT. This translates into CSASEGRGYTDTQYF.

This clonotype was counted a few times. The rearrangement joins TRBV6-2 or TRBV6-3 to TRBJ1-2, with 7 bases that match TRBD1. Germline CDR1 reads MNHEY; CDR2 reads SVGEGT. The junction had 12 bases not matched to a gene; V was cut back by 0 bases and J by 8 bases. This CDR3 is built from 16 residues. The CDR3 region is CASSYSQTGILGGYTF. CDR3 bases: TGTGCCAGCAGTTACTCGCAGACAGGGATCCTCGGAGGCTACACCTTC.

This sequence joins TRBV24-1 and TRBJ2-3, with D perhaps matching TRBD1 or TRBD2 (5 bases each). The CDR3 is 12 amino acids. Germline V gives CDR1 KGHDR, CDR2 SFDVKD. Trimming took 9 bases from V and 0 from J, leaving 6 bases between them. CDR3 in amino acids: CATGTSTDTQYF. Here the CDR3 DNA reads TGTGCCACCGGGACCAGCACAGATACGCAGTATTTT.

Comments on this clonotype: The junction does not match germline at one end; this may be a read error. The gene calls are TRBV5-1 and TRBJ1-4, with 7 bases that match TRBD1. In germline, CDR1 is SGHRS, CDR2 YFSETQ. The CDR3 sequence is 14 residues long. DNA of the CDR3: TGCGCCAGCAGTAGGGGACAGACAAATGGAAAACTGTTTTTT. Translating it yields CASSRGQTNGKLFF.

The chain recombines TRBV9 with TRBJ2-5; tentative D call: TRBD1 (6 bases). Germline CDR1 reads SGDLS; CDR2 reads YYNGEE. Trimming took 4 bases from V and 5 from J, leaving 21 bases between them. This CDR3 is 16 amino acids long. CDR3 loop: CASSLAQGLSLETQYF. The CDR3 DNA reads as TGTGCCAGCAGCCTAGCACAGGGTCTTAGTCTCGAGACCCAGTACTTC.

A word on this clonotype: A much larger clone differs by one base, so this may be a read error. This sequence joins TRBV6-1 and TRBJ2-2; 10 nucleotides agree with TRBD2. Germline CDR1 is MNHNS and CDR2 is SASEGT. The CDR3 loop spans 15 amino acids. The CDR3 DNA is TGTACCAGCAGCGCTAGCGGGAGTATAACCGGGGAGCTGTTTTTT. It translates to CTSSASGSITGELFF.

The J gene is TRBJ2-3, the V gene TRBV6-1, with 7 bases that match TRBD1. V was pared by 7 bases and J by 3 bases, with 7 bases of the junction left unmatched. The germline gives CDR1 MNHNS, CDR2 SASEGT. CDR3 length: 14 residues. CDR3 sequence reads: CASIDRDVTDTQYF. The CDR3, as DNA: TGTGCCAGCATCGACAGGGATGTAACAGATACGCAGTATTTT.

As concerns this clonotype: The junction departs from germline at one end; a sequencing error may be responsible. V and J are TRBV7-9 and TRBJ2-7; no clear D. The germline V gene has CDR1 SEHNR and CDR2 FQNEAQ (reference sequence). The CDR3 length is 13 residues. CDR3 sequence reads: CAGSARVSYEQYF. CDR3 in DNA: TGTGCCGGCAGCGCCCGGGTCTCCTACGAGCAGTACTTC.

This clonotype has a count of ten or more. The genes are TRBV12-3 or TRBV12-4 and TRBJ2-7; 7 bases agree with TRBD2. V lost 4 bases to trimming and J lost 0 bases; unmatched junction nucleotides: 3. CDR3 length: 14 residues. DNA for the CDR3: TGTGCCAGCAGTTGGGGGGGGTCCTCCTACGAGCAGTACTTC. Amino acid sequence: CASSWGGSSYEQYF.

There are a few counts of this clonotype. The chain links TRBV7-8 to TRBJ2-7, with 11 bases aligning to TRBD2. The CDR3 contains 15 residues. The germline CDR1 and CDR2 sequences are SGHVS and FQNEAQ. With V trimmed by 6 bases and J by 5 bases, 9 bases remained unmatched. CDR3: CASSGGPSGRNEQYF. Written as DNA, the CDR3 is TGTGCCAGCAGTGGGGGGCCTAGCGGGAGGAACGAGCAGTACTTC.

This clonotype was seen many times. The chain uses TRBV20-1 and TRBJ2-3; weak D call: TRBD2 (5 bases). CDR1 and CDR2 from the germline V gene are DFQATT and SNEGSKA (reference sequence). This CDR3 has 15 residues. V was trimmed by 5 bases and J by 1 base, leaving 16 bases between them. CDR3 residues: CSAADWVEGTDTQYF. The DNA of the CDR3 is TGCAGTGCTGCAGACTGGGTGGAGGGCACAGATACGCAGTATTTT.